This TCR beta chain is drawn from a study of T cells in Graves' hyperthyroidism and ophthalmopathy. About the research overall: Blood was drawn when the patient was first diagnosed and still untreated.

The TCR beta CDR3 regions underwent amplification using RNA transcripts as the source. An initial round of RT-PCR targeting the TCR CDR3 relied on the HTBI primer set. TCRdb re-analysed the multiplex PCR reads in MiXCR, keeping a single row per CDR3 protein. This table holds 500,000 to 600,000 distinct CDR3 sequences, just under 20% found once. This clonotype has at least ten counts. V gave up 0 bases and J gave up 0 bases, with 10 bases separating them. This CDR3 region has 16 residues. CDR1 and CDR2 from the germline V gene are KGHSH and LQKENI. This clonotype originated in a man aged 40-55 years with Graves' ophthalmopathy. Sequencing was carried out using blood. The chain has TRBV18 and TRBJ2-3; tentative D call: TRBD2 (5 bases). CDR3 sequence reads: CASSPPLAGSTDTQYF. The DNA of the CDR3 is TGTGCCAGCTCACCACCGCTAGCCGGGAGCACAGATACGCAGTATTTT.